This T cell receptor beta chain was captured by sequencing in a study of blood T cell repertoires in COVID-19 (TCRdb year 2020). In the study overall: Collaborator samples came from the United States, Italy and Spain and covered acute and convalescent phases of COVID-19. The prospective study material was composed of cDNA or gDNA derived from T cells, B-cell-depleted T cells, or PBMCs. The dataset comprised deeply sampled blood TCRbeta repertoires from subjects exposed to, actively infected with, or recovered from COVID-19. The repertoires were released in a freely available public database intended as a resource for research on the immune response to SARS-CoV-2. The samples were drawn from the first 160 participants of the ongoing ImmuneRACE study and from 1,254 subjects provided by 6 global collaborators. Nearly every sample came with metadata listing a de-identified subject ID, COVID-19 status, age in years and sex. Where HLA class I and class II types were available, the types were taken from metadata supplied by the sample provider, not from assay-based typing.

The germline V gene supplies CDR1 SGHRS and CDR2 YFSETQ. V is cut back by 0 bases and J by 5 bases, with 25 bases in the junction unmatched. Counted from cysteine to phenylalanine, this CDR3 has 21 amino acids. Here the CDR3 DNA is all that survives: 63 bases in frame from base 1. The full study reports these points: The amount of clinical and demographic metadata varied by source and participant and was provided uncurated.

TCRbeta CDR3 regions were amplified from genomic DNA by means of the immunoSEQ Assay, a bias-controlled multiplex PCR. The paper's processing steps were these. The number of nucleated cells in each sample was estimated from the amplification of reference gene primers within the assay. To quantify the absolute abundance of each unique TCRbeta CDR3 rearrangement, sequence reads were collapsed and filtered. For each sample, productive Simpson clonality was calculated by taking the square root of Simpson's diversity index across productive rearrangements. TCRdb provides this immuneACCESS table in a form limited to in-frame rearrangements. Some clones are lacking; in checked studies, under half of them reflect an unresolved V gene, and why the rest are absent is not known. V, J and clone size were drawn from that table, and D and trimming were deduced from the DNA. In all, the sample holds 200,000 to 300,000 clones, and 70% to 90% of those were seen once. Of the sample, over 1% is held by the ten largest clones.

Comments on this clone: The antigen this receptor binds is unknown. No much larger clone is present one base from it, and per-base qualities are unavailable.

Participants in the prospective study were aged roughly 18 to 89 years, lived in more than 20 United States geographic areas, and enrolled through a virtual design. In the prospective study, cohorts were assigned on the basis of participant-reported clinical history obtained from a screening survey and a study questionnaire. Each participant in the prospective study had whole blood, serum and a nasopharyngeal or oropharyngeal swab collected by mobile phlebotomists. Additional blood draws and questionnaires over an approximately 2-month period could optionally be provided by prospective study participants. Prospective study blood samples were shipped either frozen or at room temperature before DNA extraction.

Material: PBMCs or T cells enriched from blood (not recorded which). This receptor was taken from a woman aged 40 to 49 with acute COVID-19. The V and J segments used are TRBV5-1 and TRBJ2-5; 7 junctional bases match TRBD2. The CDR3 protein: CASSLERSGALGRENLETQYF. The nucleotide sequence reads as follows: TGCGCCAGCAGCTTGGAGAGGTCTGGGGCGCTTGGGCGGGAGAATCTGGAGACCCAGTACTTC.